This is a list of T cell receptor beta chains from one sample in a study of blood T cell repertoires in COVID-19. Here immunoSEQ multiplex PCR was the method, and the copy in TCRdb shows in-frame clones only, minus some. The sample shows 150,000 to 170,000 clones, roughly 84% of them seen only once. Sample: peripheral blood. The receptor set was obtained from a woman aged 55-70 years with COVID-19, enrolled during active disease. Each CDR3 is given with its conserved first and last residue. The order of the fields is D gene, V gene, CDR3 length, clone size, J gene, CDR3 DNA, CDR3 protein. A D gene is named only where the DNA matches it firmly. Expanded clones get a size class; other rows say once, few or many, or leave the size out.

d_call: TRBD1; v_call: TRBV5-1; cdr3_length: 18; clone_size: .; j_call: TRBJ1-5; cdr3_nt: TGCGCCAGCAGCTGGAAAACCGGGACAGGGCTTAGCAATCAGCCCCAGCATTTT; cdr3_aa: CASSWKTGTGLSNQPQHF
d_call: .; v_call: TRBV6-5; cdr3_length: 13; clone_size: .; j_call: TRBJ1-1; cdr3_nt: TGTGCCAGCAGCCGAATGGGAGAGACTGAAGCTTTCTTT; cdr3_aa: CASSRMGETEAFF
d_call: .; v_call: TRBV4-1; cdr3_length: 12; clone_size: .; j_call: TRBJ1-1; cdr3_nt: TGCGCCAGCAGCTACGTGGGCGTTGAAGCTTTCTTT; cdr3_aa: CASSYVGVEAFF
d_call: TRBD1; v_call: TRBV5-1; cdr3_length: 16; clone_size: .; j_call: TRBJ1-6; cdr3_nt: TGCGCCAGCAGCTCGGACAGGACTTGGGGTAATTCACCCCTCCACTTT; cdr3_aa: CASSSDRTWGNSPLHF
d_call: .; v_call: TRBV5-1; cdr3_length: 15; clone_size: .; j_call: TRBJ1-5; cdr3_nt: TGCGCCAGCAGCTTGGACCCTCAGGGTAATCAGCCCCAGCATTTT; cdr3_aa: CASSLDPQGNQPQHF
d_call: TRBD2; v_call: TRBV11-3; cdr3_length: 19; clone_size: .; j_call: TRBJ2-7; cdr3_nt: TGTGCCAGCAGCTTAGATTCGGGACTAGCGGGAGTGGTAGACTACGAGCAGTACTTC; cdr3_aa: CASSLDSGLAGVVDYEQYF
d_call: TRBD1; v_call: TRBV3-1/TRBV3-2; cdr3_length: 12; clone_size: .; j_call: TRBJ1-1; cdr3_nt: TGTGCCAGCAGCCTACCCAGGGGGCTTGCTTTCTTT; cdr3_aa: CASSLPRGLAFF
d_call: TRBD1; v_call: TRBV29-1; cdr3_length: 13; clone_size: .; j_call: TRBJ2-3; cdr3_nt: TGCAGCTCCCCCGGACAGGGGGTTGATACGCAGTATTTT; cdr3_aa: CSSPGQGVDTQYF
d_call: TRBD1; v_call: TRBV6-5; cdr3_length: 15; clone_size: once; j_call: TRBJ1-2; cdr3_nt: TGTGCCAGCAGCCCCGGGACAGGGGGTCACTATGGCTACACCTTC; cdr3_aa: CASSPGTGGHYGYTF
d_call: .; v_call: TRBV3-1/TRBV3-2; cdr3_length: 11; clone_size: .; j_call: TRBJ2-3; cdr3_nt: TGTGCCAGCAGTAACAGAGATACGCAGTATTTT; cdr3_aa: CASSNRDTQYF
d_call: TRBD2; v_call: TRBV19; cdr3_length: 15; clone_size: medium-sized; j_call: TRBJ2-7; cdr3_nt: TGTGCCAGTCGTTCAGCCGGGACTAGCGGGCACGAGCAGTACTTC; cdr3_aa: CASRSAGTSGHEQYF
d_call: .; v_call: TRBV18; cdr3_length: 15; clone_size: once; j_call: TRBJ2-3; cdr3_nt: TGTGCCAGCTCACCCGACAGAGGACAATCAGATACGCAGTATTTT; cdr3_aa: CASSPDRGQSDTQYF
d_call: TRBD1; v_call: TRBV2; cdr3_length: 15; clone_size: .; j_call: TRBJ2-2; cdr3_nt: TGTGCCAGCAGAAGGGGACAGGGCCTGGTCGGGGAGCTGTTTTTT; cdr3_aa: CASRRGQGLVGELFF
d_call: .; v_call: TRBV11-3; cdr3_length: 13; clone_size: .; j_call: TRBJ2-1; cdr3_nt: TGTGCCAGCAGCTTAGGGCAACGGGATGAGCAGTTCTTC; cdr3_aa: CASSLGQRDEQFF
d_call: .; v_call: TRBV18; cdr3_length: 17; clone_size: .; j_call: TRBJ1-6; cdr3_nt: TGTGCCAGCTCACCGCAATCGATCAGGGGATATAATTCACCCCTCCACTTT; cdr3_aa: CASSPQSIRGYNSPLHF
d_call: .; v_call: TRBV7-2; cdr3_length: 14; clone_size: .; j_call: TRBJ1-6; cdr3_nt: TGTGCCAGCAGCTTAGTAACAGGAAATTCACCCCTCCACTTT; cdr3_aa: CASSLVTGNSPLHF
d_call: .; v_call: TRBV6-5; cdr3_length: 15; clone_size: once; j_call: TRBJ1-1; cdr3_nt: TGTGCCAGCAGTTACTCTCGGGCAGGGGACACTGAAGCTTTCTTT; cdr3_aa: CASSYSRAGDTEAFF
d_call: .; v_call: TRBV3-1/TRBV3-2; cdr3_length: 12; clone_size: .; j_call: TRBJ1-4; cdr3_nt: TGTGCCAGCAGCCAAAGAGAAGAAAAACTGTTTTTT; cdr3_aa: CASSQREEKLFF
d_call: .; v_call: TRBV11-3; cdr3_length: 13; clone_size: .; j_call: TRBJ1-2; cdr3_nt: TGTGCCAGCAGCCATCTTCAGGGAAATGGCTACACCTTC; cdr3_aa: CASSHLQGNGYTF
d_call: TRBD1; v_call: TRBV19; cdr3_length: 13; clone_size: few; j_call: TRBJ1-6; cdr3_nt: TGTGCCAGCGGACAGGCTTTCAATTCACCCCTCCACTTT; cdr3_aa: CASGQAFNSPLHF
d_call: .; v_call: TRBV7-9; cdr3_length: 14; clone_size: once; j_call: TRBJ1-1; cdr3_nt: TGTGCCAGCAGCTTGGGACAAGTGAACACTGAAGCTTTCTTT; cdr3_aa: CASSLGQVNTEAFF
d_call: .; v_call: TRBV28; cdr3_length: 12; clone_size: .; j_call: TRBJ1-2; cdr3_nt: TGTGCCAGCTTACAGCCTAACTATGGCTACACCTTC; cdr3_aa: CASLQPNYGYTF
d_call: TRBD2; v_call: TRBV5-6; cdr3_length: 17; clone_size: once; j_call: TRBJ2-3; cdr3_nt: TGTGCCAGCAACCTTTTCGGACTAGCGGGAGGAACAGATACGCAGTATTTT; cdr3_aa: CASNLFGLAGGTDTQYF
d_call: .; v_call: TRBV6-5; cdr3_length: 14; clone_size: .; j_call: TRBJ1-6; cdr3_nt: TGTGCCAGCCTCAATAACGGGACACCTAAACCCCTCCACTTT; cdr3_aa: CASLNNGTPKPLHF
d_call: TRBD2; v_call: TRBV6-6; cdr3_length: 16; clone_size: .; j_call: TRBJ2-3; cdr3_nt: TGTGCCAGCAGTCTTAAACTAGCGGGGCCGGGAGATACGCAGTATTTT; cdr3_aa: CASSLKLAGPGDTQYF
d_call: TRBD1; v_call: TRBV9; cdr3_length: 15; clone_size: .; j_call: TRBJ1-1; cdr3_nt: TGTGCCAGCAGCGTACGGGAGGGGGCAGACACTGAAGCTTTCTTT; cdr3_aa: CASSVREGADTEAFF
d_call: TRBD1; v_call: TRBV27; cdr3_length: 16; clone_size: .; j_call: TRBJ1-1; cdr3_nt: TGTGCCAGCAGATCTAAGACAGGGGGCGCGAACACTGAAGCTTTCTTT; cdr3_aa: CASRSKTGGANTEAFF
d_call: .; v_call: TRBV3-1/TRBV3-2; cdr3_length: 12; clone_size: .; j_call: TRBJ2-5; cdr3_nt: TGTGCCAGCAGCCGCGCGAGGCGGACCCAGTACTTC; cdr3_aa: CASSRARRTQYF
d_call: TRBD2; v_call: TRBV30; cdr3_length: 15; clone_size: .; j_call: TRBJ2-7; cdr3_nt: TGTGCCTGGAGTGTACACGGGAGGGCCGCCGACGAGCAGTACTTC; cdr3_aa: CAWSVHGRAADEQYF
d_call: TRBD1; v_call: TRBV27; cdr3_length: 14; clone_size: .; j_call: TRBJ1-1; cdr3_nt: TGTGCCAGCAGTCTCGGGACAGGGAACACTGAAGCTTTCTTT; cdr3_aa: CASSLGTGNTEAFF
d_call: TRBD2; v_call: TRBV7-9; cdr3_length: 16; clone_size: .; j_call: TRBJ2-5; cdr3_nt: TGTGCCAGCAGCCTTAGCGGGGGGGCCAAGCAAGAGACCCAGTACTTC; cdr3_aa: CASSLSGGAKQETQYF
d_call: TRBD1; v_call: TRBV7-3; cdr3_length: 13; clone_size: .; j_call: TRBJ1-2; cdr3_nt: TGTGCCAGCAGCCCGACAGGGGGTAGAGGCTACACCTTC; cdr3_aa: CASSPTGGRGYTF
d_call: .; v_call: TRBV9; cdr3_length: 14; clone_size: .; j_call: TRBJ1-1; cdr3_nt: TGTGCCAGCAGCGTAGCTACCGGGGGGACTGAAGCTTTCTTT; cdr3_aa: CASSVATGGTEAFF
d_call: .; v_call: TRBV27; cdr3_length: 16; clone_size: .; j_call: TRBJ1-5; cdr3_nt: TGTGCCAGCAGTTCCCGGTCAGGCCTTAGCAATCAGCCCCAGCATTTT; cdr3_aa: CASSSRSGLSNQPQHF
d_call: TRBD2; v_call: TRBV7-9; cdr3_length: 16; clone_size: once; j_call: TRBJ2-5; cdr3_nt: TGTGCCAGCAGCTTAGGCCCCCAGGGAGGGGCAGAGACCCAGTACTTC; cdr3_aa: CASSLGPQGGAETQYF
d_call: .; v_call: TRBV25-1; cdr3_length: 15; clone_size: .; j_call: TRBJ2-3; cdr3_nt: TGTGCCAGCAGTGACGCGCTAGCGAGCACAGATACGCAGTATTTT; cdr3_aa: CASSDALASTDTQYF
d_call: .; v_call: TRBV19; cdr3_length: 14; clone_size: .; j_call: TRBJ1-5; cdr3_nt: TGTGCCAGTAGTATAGAGGGGGGAAATCAGCCCCAGCATTTT; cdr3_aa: CASSIEGGNQPQHF
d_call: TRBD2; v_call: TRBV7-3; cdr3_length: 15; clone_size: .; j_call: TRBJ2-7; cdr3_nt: TGTGCCAGCAGAGAAGCGGGAGGCCCCTCCTACGAGCAGTACTTC; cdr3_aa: CASREAGGPSYEQYF
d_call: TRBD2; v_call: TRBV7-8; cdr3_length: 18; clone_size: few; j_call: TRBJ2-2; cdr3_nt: TGTGCCAGCAGCCGAAGACCCCTGACTAGCGGATTCACCGGGGAGCTGTTTTTT; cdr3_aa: CASSRRPLTSGFTGELFF
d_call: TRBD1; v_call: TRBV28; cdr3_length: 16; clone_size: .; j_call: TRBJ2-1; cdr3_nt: TGTGCCAGCAGTTCCCCCGGGACAGGGAGGGGAGGCGAGCAGTTCTTC; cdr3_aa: CASSSPGTGRGGEQFF
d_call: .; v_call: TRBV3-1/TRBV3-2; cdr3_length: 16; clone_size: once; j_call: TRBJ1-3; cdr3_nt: TGTGCCAGCAGCCAAGTAACCTCGAGATCTGGAAACACCATATATTTT; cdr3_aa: CASSQVTSRSGNTIYF
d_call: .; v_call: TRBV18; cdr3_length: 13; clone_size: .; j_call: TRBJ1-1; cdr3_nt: TGTGCCAGCTCACGAGGCGAGAACACTGAAGCTTTCTTT; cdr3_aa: CASSRGENTEAFF
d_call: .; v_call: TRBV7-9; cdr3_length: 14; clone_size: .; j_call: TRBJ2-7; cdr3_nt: TGTGCCAGCAGCTCCTCAGGGCTGGTTGGCGAGCAGTACTTC; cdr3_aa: CASSSSGLVGEQYF
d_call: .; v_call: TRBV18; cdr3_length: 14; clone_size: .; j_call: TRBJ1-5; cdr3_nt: TGTGCCAGCTCCCCGGACAGCGGCCGAAGTCCCCAGCATTTT; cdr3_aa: CASSPDSGRSPQHF
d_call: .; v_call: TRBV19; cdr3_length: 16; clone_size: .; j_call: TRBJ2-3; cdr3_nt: TGTGCCAGTAGTCGGGTGGCGGGGGCGCCCACAGATACGCAGTATTTT; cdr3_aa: CASSRVAGAPTDTQYF